This T cell receptor beta chain was observed in a study of T-cell reconstitution after alpha-beta-depleted transplantation in children. This clonotype was observed a few times. TCRbeta library preparation incorporated unique molecular identifiers. TCRdb independently ran MiXCR on the PCR reads; one entry per CDR3 protein. The sample lists about 500,000 distinct CDR3 sequences; 30% to 35% were seen once. V lost 5 bases, J lost 0 bases, and 11 bases lay in between. This CDR3 region has 15 residues. Looked up from germline, CDR1 is SGHVS and CDR2 is FQNEAQ. The input for sequencing was PBMCs from the stem cell graft donor, taken from the stem cell graft. This sequence originates from a human donor who donated a stem cell graft to a child with aplastic anemia. The chain employs TRBV7-8 and TRBJ1-3, with D uncertain. In nucleotides, the CDR3 is TGTGCCAGCAGCGGGCGTATTGTCTCTGGAAACACCATATATTTT. Protein product: CASSGRIVSGNTIYF.